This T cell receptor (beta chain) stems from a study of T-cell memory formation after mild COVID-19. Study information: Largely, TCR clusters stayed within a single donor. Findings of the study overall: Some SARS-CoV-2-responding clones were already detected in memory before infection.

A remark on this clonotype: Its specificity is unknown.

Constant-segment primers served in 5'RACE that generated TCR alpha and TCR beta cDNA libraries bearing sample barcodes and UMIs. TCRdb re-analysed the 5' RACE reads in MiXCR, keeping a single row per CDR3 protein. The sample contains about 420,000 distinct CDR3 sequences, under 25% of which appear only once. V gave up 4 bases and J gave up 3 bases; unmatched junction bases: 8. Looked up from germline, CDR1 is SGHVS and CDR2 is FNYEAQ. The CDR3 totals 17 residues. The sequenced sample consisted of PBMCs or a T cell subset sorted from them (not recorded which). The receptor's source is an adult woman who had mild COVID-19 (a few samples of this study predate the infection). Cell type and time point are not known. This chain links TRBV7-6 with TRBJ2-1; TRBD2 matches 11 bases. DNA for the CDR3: TGTGCCAGCAGCTCCGGGGCTAGCGGGGGGAGCTACAATGAGCAGTTCTTC. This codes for CASSSGASGGSYNEQFF. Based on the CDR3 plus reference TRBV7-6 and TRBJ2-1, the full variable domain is GAGVSQSPRYKVTKRGQDVALRCDPISGHVSLYWYRQALGQGPEFLTYFNYEAQQDKSGLPNDRFSAERPEGSISTLTIQRTEQRDSAMYRCASSSGASGGSYNEQFFGPGTRLTVL.